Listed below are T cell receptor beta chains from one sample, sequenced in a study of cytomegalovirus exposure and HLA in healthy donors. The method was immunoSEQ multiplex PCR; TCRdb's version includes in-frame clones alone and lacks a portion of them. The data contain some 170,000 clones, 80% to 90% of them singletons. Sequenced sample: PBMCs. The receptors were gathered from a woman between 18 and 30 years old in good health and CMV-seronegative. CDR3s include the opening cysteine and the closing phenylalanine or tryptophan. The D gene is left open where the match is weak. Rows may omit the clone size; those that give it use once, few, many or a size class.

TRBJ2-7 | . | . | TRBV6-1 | TGTGCCAGCAGTTTCTCAGATTGGTACGAGCAGTACTTC | CASSFSDWYEQYF
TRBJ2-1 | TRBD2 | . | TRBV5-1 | TGCGCCAGCAGCTTGGCTGCCAGCGGGGCCTACAATGAGCAGTTCTTC | CASSLAASGAYNEQFF
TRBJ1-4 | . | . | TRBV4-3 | TGCGCCAGCAGCCAACCGGAGGTGGGTTCAAAGCTGTTTTTT | CASSQPEVGSKLFF
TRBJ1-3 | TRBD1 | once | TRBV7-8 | TGTGCCAGCAGCTTAGGGGACAGGGCCTCTGGAAACACCATATATTTT | CASSLGDRASGNTIYF
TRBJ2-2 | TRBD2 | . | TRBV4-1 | TGCGCCAGCAGCCAATCACAACTAGCGGGAGAATCCGGGGAGCTGTTTTTT | CASSQSQLAGESGELFF
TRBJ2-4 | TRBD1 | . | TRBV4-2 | TGTGCCAGCAGCTCCAGGACAGGGGACATTCAGTACTTC | CASSSRTGDIQYF
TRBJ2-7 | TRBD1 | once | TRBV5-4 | TGTGCCAGCAGCTTGGCGGGACAGGGGTCCTACGAGCAGTACTTC | CASSLAGQGSYEQYF
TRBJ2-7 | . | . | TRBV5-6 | TGTGCCAGCAGCCGCGGGACAGCTACTACCTACGAGCAGTACTTC | CASSRGTATTYEQYF
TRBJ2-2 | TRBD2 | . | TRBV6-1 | TGTGCCAGCACTGTTAGCGGGGGCGGAACCGGGGAGCTGTTTTTT | CASTVSGGGTGELFF
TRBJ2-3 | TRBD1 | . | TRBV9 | TGTGCCAGCAGCGCCAGACAGGGCACCACAGATACGCAGTATTTT | CASSARQGTTDTQYF
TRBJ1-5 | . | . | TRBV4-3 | TGCGCCAGCAGCCAAGAGGGCGGGAGCAATCAGCCCCAGCATTTT | CASSQEGGSNQPQHF
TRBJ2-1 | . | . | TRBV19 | TGTGCCAGTAGCCTTCTTGGCGGAGGGTACAATGAGCAGTTCTTC | CASSLLGGGYNEQFF
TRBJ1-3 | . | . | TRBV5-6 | TGTGCCAGCAGCCTACGACAGCTCTTCTCTGGAAACACCATATATTTT | CASSLRQLFSGNTIYF
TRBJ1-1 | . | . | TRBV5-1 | TGCGCCAGCAGCTTGGTAGCGTGGACAGAGAACACTGAAGCTTTCTTT | CASSLVAWTENTEAFF
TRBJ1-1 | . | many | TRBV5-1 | TGCGCCAGCAGCTTGTATCGGACAAGGGACACTGAAGCTTTCTTT | CASSLYRTRDTEAFF
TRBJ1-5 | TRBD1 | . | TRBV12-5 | TGTGCTAGTGGTCTTACAGGGGTGGATCAGCCCCAGCATTTT | CASGLTGVDQPQHF
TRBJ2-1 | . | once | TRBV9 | TGTGCCAGCAGTTCTACTGGAGGGAGCCATTACAATGAGCAGTTCTTC | CASSSTGGSHYNEQFF
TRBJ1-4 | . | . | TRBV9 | TGTGCCAGCAGCGAGGAGGGGTTGGCATCCCAACTGTTTTTT | CASSEEGLASQLFF
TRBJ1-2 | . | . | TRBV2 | TGTGCCAGCAGTGAAGTGGGGCTCACTAACTATGGCTACACCTTC | CASSEVGLTNYGYTF
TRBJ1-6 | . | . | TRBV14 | TGTGCCAGCAGCCTATTGATGGAGGTCTCACCCCTCCACTTT | CASSLLMEVSPLHF
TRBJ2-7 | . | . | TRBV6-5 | TGTGCCAGCAGTTACTCGCGGGCCGGCTCCTACGAGCAGTACTTC | CASSYSRAGSYEQYF
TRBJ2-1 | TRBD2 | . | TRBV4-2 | TGTGCCAGCAGCCAAAATCGTCTAGCGGGGAGTAGGGTTCGGGGGAATGAGCAGTTCTTC | CASSQNRLAGSRVRGNEQFF
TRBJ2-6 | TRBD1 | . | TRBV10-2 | TGCGCCAGCAGCAACATACCCGGGACAGGGGACGTCCTGACTTTC | CASSNIPGTGDVLTF